The TCR beta chain described here comes from a study of vaccination effects on CD4 cells after COVID-19. The sample holds a few counts of this clone. Its antigen is currently unknown. Method: immunoSEQ multiplex PCR; TCRdb's copy keeps in-frame clones and lacks some. The repertoire holds tens of thousands of clones, with less than 85% as singletons. The CDR3 consists of 16 residues. Germline V lookup: CDR1 SGHRS, CDR2 YFSETQ. V lost 5 bases, J lost 7 bases, and 12 bases stayed unmatched. Investigators separated out CD4+ T cells once less than 11 days of culture had passed. Confirmation by PCR established that the person had SARS-CoV-2 infection between March and December 2020. Two doses of BNT162b2 or mRNA-1273 vaccine were administered to participants.

J is TRBJ2-1 and V is TRBV5-1, with 10 bases identical to TRBD2. The clonotype was recovered from a human donor who had a prior SARS-CoV-2 infection. Sequenced here: CD4+ T cells from PBMCs cultured without peptide, sampled after COVID-19 vaccination. The CDR3 spells CASRWVAGGAGNEQFF. In DNA, the CDR3 is TGCGCCAGCAGATGGGTAGCGGGGGGAGCGGGAAATGAGCAGTTCTTC. Supplemented by reference TRBV5-1 and TRBJ2-1, the full variable domain reads KAGVTQTPRYLIKTRGQQVTLSCSPISGHRSVSWYQQTPGQGLQFLFEYFSETQRNKGNFPGRFSGRQFSNSRSEMNVSTLELGDSALYLCASRWVAGGAGNEQFFGPGTRLTVL.